Shown below are 26 T cell receptor beta chains from a single sample sequenced in a study of blood T cells in healthy people across ages. It was with a sample-barcoded 5' primer and a J-beta primer mix that a second PCR of roughly 7 to 11 cycles was run. TCRdb passed the 5' RACE reads through MiXCR, listing each CDR3 protein once. Of about 900,000 distinct CDR3 sequences in the sample, about 48% are singletons; the top ten hold roughly 13%. Sequencing was carried out using blood. These receptors were obtained from a man aged 25 to 40 in good health.

This chain connects TRBV9 to TRBJ1-6, with D uncertain. V was trimmed by 0 bases and J by 0 bases, leaving 7 bases between them. The CDR3 sequence is 16 residues long. CDR1 SGDLS and CDR2 YYNGEE come from the germline V gene. CDR3 nucleotides: TGTGCCAGCAGCGTAGAAGAAAGCTCCTATAATTCACCCCTCCACTTT. Amino acids: CASSVEESSYNSPLHF.

This sequence joins TRBV27 and TRBJ2-1; TRBD2 agrees at 16 bases. From germline, CDR1 is MNHEY and CDR2 SMNVEV (reference sequence). This CDR3 contains 18 residues. V trimming: 4 bases; J trimming: 4 bases; junction bases outside the gene matches: 7. The CDR3 region is CASSSRGLAGGVYNEQFF. The CDR3 DNA sequence: TGTGCCAGCAGTTCCCGGGGACTAGCGGGGGGGGTATACAATGAGCAGTTCTTC.

This clonotype was counted a few times. The rearrangement links TRBV20-1 to TRBJ1-2, with 12 bases matching TRBD1. Losses at the gene ends were 6 bases for V and 8 bases for J; bases not matched to a gene: 4. The CDR3 is 12 amino acids. From germline, CDR1 is DFQATT and CDR2 SNEGSKA (reference sequence). CDR3 sequence: CSAGQGARGYTF. Here the CDR3 DNA reads TGCAGTGCGGGACAGGGGGCGCGCGGCTACACCTTC.

This chain uses TRBV7-9 with TRBJ1-2; D is uncertain. The ends were cut back, 3 bases at V and 4 bases at J, with 12 bases in the middle. There are 14 residues in the CDR3. Germline V gene sequence: CDR1 SEHNR, CDR2 FQNEAQ (reference sequence). The CDR3 DNA is TGTGCCAGCAGCTTCTTCGGAGGGCCCTATGGCTACACCTTC. The encoded protein is CASSFFGGPYGYTF.

In this sample, this clonotype turned up a few times. The rearrangement links TRBV5-1 to TRBJ2-3; 11 positions match TRBD1. This CDR3 is built from 15 residues. Trimming at V came to 4 bases and at J to 7 bases, leaving 8 bases not matched to a gene. Germline loops: CDR1 SGHRS, CDR2 YFSETQ. The CDR3 loop reads CASSNGTGGLYTQYF. CDR3 DNA sequence: TGCGCCAGCAGCAACGGGACAGGGGGACTATATACGCAGTATTTT. Based on the CDR3 plus reference TRBV5-1 and TRBJ2-3, the full variable domain is KAGVTQTPRYLIKTRGQQVTLSCSPISGHRSVSWYQQTPGQGLQFLFEYFSETQRNKGNFPGRFSGRQFSNSRSEMNVSTLELGDSALYLCASSNGTGGLYTQYFGPGTRLTVL.

The CDR3 loop reads CSARQGVKEEKLFF. In DNA form, the CDR3 reads TGCAGTGCTAGGCAGGGTGTGAAGGAAGAAAAACTGTTTTTT. This rearrangement joins TRBV20-1 to TRBJ1-4, with a possible D match to TRBD1 (5 bases). This CDR3 has 14 residues. CDR1 is DFQATT and CDR2 is SNEGSKA in the germline V gene (reference sequence). The V gene lost 3 bases and the J gene lost 8 bases, with 16 bases spanning the gap.

The gene calls are TRBV28 and TRBJ2-7; 9 bases align to TRBD1. Germline CDR1 and CDR2: MDHEN and SYDVKM. CDR3 length: 15 amino acids. Trimming took 6 bases from V and 2 from J; bases not matched to a gene: 8. CDR3 DNA sequence: TGTGCCAGCAGAGACCGACAGGGGGTAACCTACGAGCAGTACTTC. Its translation is CASRDRQGVTYEQYF. The variable domain in full, completed from reference TRBV28 and TRBJ2-7, reads DVKVTQSSRYLVKRTGEKVFLECVQDMDHENMFWYRQDPGLGLRLIYFSYDVKMKEKGDIPEGYSVSREKKERFSLILESASTNQTSMYLCASRDRQGVTYEQYFGPGTRLTVT.

This chain joins TRBV29-1 and TRBJ1-6; D might be TRBD1 (6 bases). Trimming cost V 5 bases and J 7 bases, with 12 bases left between them. This CDR3 comprises 13 residues. Looked up from germline, CDR1 is SQVTM and CDR2 is ANQGSEA. CDR3 nucleotide sequence: TGCAGCGTTAGTCAGGGGCAAAATTCACCCCTCCACTTT. This translates into CSVSQGQNSPLHF.

Only a few counts were recorded for this clonotype. The chain joins TRBV11-2 to TRBJ2-7; TRBD1 aligns across 9 bases. J lost 3 bases, V lost 0 bases, and 12 bases had no gene match. The CDR3 consists of 18 residues. The germline gives CDR1 SGHAT, CDR2 FQNNGV. CDR3 coding DNA: TGTGCCAGCAGCTTAGATCTTCCCGGGACAGGGCGAATCTACGAGCAGTACTTC. Translating it yields CASSLDLPGTGRIYEQYF.

The chain carries TRBV15 and TRBJ1-6, with unresolved D. V lost 11 bases, J lost 5 bases, and 13 bases lay in between. CDR1 is LNHNV and CDR2 is YYDKDF in the germline V gene (reference sequence). The CDR3 totals 13 residues. The CDR3 sequence: CAARFSNNSPLHF. The DNA of the CDR3 is TGTGCCGCAAGGTTCAGTAATAATTCACCCCTCCACTTT.

As regards this clonotype: One end of the junction is discordant with germline, which a read error may explain. The V and J genes are TRBV29-1 and TRBJ2-3, with TRBD2 as a possible D gene (5 bases). The CDR3 spans 18 residues. Per germline, CDR1 SQVTM and CDR2 ANQGSEA. The CDR3 DNA sequence: TGCGGCGTTGAAGATCCAAGGAGTGCGCGTAGCGGCACAGATACGCAGTATTTT. Its protein product is CGVEDPRSARSGTDTQYF.

There are a few counts of this clonotype. V usage is TRBV20-1 and J usage is TRBJ1-1; possibly TRBD1 for D (5 bases). Trimming shortened V by 3 bases and J by 6 bases, and 26 bases separated the two germline ends. The CDR3 loop spans 17 amino acids. Germline lookup yields CDR1 DFQATT and CDR2 SNEGSKA (reference sequence). The CDR3 spells CSARTGSGAVRYAEAFF. In DNA form, the CDR3 reads TGCAGTGCTAGGACTGGTAGCGGGGCGGTCCGATACGCTGAAGCTTTCTTT.

The chain recombines TRBV3-1 with TRBJ2-7, with 7 bases lining up with TRBD2. This CDR3 spans 14 amino acids. The trim removed 1 base at V and 6 bases at J, leaving 6 bases unmatched. The V gene's germline CDR1 is LGHDT and CDR2 YNNKEL (reference sequence). This CDR3 reads CASSQAGGSSEQYF. The CDR3 nucleotides read TGTGCCAGCAGCCAAGCCGGCGGGAGCTCCGAGCAGTACTTC.

The V call is TRBV6-6, the J call TRBJ2-2, with 7 bases lining up with TRBD2. Germline V lookup: CDR1 MNHNY, CDR2 SVGAGI (reference sequence). The CDR3 has 16 amino acids. The V gene end was trimmed by 5 bases and the J gene end by 5 bases; junction bases not matched to a gene: 11. The DNA of the CDR3 is TGTGCCAGCAGTCCCCAGGGTCCGGGGGGAACCGGGGAGCTGTTTTTT. This sequence encodes CASSPQGPGGTGELFF.

This chain connects TRBV2 to TRBJ1-5; D unclear. Germline V gives CDR1 SNHLY, CDR2 FYNNEI. This CDR3 comprises 13 residues. V was cut by 7 bases and J by 2 bases, with 9 bases left in between. Here the CDR3 DNA reads TGTGCCAGCAACGGATTCGGCAATCAGCCCCAGCATTTT. Its protein product is CASNGFGNQPQHF.

This clonotype has just a few counts. The J gene is TRBJ1-1, the V gene TRBV30; perhaps TRBD1 as D (6 bases). V lost 5 bases, J lost 4 bases, and 17 bases lay in between. The length of the CDR3 is 14 residues. From germline, CDR1 is GTSNPN and CDR2 SVGIG (reference sequence). The CDR3 spells CAWALTGRGTEAFF. Written as DNA, the CDR3 is TGTGCCTGGGCTCTTACAGGGCGGGGCACTGAAGCTTTCTTT.

This sequence joins TRBV6-6 and TRBJ2-3, with 7 bases aligning to TRBD1. Germline loops: CDR1 MNHNY, CDR2 SVGAGI (reference sequence). The CDR3 is 15 residues long. V shed 7 bases and J 1 base; nucleotides not matched to a gene: 8. The CDR3 bases are TGTGCCAGCACCAAGGGACAGTTCCGCACAGATACGCAGTATTTT. This gives the protein CASTKGQFRTDTQYF.

The genes are TRBV6-2 or TRBV6-3 and TRBJ2-7; D tentatively fits TRBD1 or TRBD2 (6 bases each). The CDR3 has 14 amino acids. Per germline, CDR1 MNHEY and CDR2 SVGEGT. Trimming took off 7 bases at V and 3 bases at J, with 16 bases between the two ends. CDR3 protein: CASTSRGPGYEQYF. DNA of the CDR3: TGTGCCAGCACCTCTCGGGGGCCGGGCTACGAGCAGTACTTC.

The gene calls are TRBV27 and TRBJ2-5; a possible D gene is TRBD2 (5 bases). Trimming stripped 10 bases from V and 11 bases from J, with 11 bases between. Germline assignment: CDR1 MNHEY and CDR2 SMNVEV (reference sequence). The CDR3 contains 9 residues. The CDR3 coding sequence is TGTGCCACCTCTCGCGGGCAGTACTTC. Encoded protein: CATSRGQYF.

The V call is TRBV28, the J call TRBJ1-6; D is unclear. Trimming shortened V by 6 bases and J by 8 bases, and 8 bases separated the two germline ends. The CDR3 spans 12 residues. Germline assignment: CDR1 MDHEN and CDR2 SYDVKM. The CDR3 sequence: CASSPLDSPLHF. The CDR3 nucleotides read TGTGCCAGCAGCCCCCTGGATTCACCCCTCCACTTT.

The chain couples TRBV9 to TRBJ2-3, with TRBD2 identical over 8 bases. With V trimmed by 0 bases and J by 4 bases, 4 bases remained unmatched. Germline values: CDR1 SGDLS, CDR2 YYNGEE. This CDR3 contains 15 residues. This chain's CDR3 is CASSVGGSGADTQYF. CDR3 DNA sequence: TGTGCCAGCAGCGTAGGAGGTAGCGGGGCAGATACGCAGTATTTT.

There are a few counts of this clonotype. This rearrangement joins TRBV25-1 to TRBJ1-2, with a weak D call TRBD1 (5 bases). CDR3 size: 13 residues. Trimming cost V 5 bases and J 5 bases, with 12 bases left between them. Germline V gives CDR1 MGHDK, CDR2 SYGVNS. CDR3: CASSFLTGYGYTF. The CDR3 DNA reads TGTGCCAGCAGTTTTCTAACAGGATATGGCTACACCTTC.

V gene TRBV20-1 combines with J gene TRBJ2-7; 8 positions agree with TRBD2. Germline V CDR1 and CDR2: DFQATT, SNEGSKA (reference sequence). V was clipped by 5 bases and J by 0 bases; unmatched bases: 9. CDR3 length: 15 residues. CDR3 nucleotide sequence: TGCAGTGCTCTTCCCCTTAGCGGGGCCTCCTACGAGCAGTACTTC. Protein product: CSALPLSGASYEQYF.

A word on this clonotype: Since a much larger clone is just one base distant, this may be a read error. V is TRBV11-3 and J is TRBJ2-1; 15 positions match TRBD2. With the DNA end fitting TRBJ2-7 better, the J assignment may be wrong. CDR1 SGHNT and CDR2 YENEEA come from the germline V gene. The CDR3 loop spans 18 amino acids. DNA of the CDR3: TGTGCCAGCAGCTTGGGACTAGCGGGGGGCAGAACCTACAATGAGCAGTACTTC. Translated, it gives CASSLGLAGGRTYNEQYF.

V is TRBV28 and J is TRBJ2-7; D gene ambiguous. CDR3 size: 15 residues. V was clipped by 6 bases and J by 1 base, with 16 bases between them. CDR1 and CDR2 from the germline V gene are MDHEN and SYDVKM. CDR3 sequence: CASSGVGTSSYEQYF. Here the CDR3 DNA reads TGTGCCAGCAGCGGAGTGGGAACCTCTTCCTACGAGCAGTACTTC.

The V gene is TRBV6-8, the J gene TRBJ2-5; D not certain. The CDR3 sequence is 13 residues long. Trimming pared 7 bases from V and 13 bases from J, leaving 22 bases between. Germline V gives CDR1 MNHGY, CDR2 SAAAGT. This CDR3 reads CASTGNSQDERYF. As DNA, the CDR3 is TGTGCCAGCACGGGCAACTCCCAGGACGAGCGGTACTTC.